This is a list of T cell receptor beta chains from one sample in a study of tumor-infiltrating lymphocytes in primary liver carcinoma. TCRdb independently ran MiXCR on the multiplex PCR reads; one entry per CDR3 protein. The table shows 150,000 to 200,000 distinct CDR3 sequences, with less than 70% occurring only once. The material sequenced was peripheral blood. The source is a woman aged 55-70 years with primary liver carcinoma and hepatitis B virus infection. Both conserved end residues are part of each CDR3. D genes are given only for firm matches. Size tells how often a clone was seen (once, few, many) or the class of an expanded clone, and some rows leave it out.

clone size: -
D gene: TRBD2
J gene: TRBJ2-1
V gene: TRBV11-3
CDR3 DNA: TGTGCCAGCAGCTTAGGTGGCCTACTAGCGGAGGAGCAGTTTTTC
CDR3 protein: CASSLGGLLAEEQFF

clone size: many
D gene: -
J gene: TRBJ1-4
V gene: TRBV12-3/TRBV12-4
CDR3 DNA: TGTGCCAGCAGTTTTACAAGAAATGAAAAACTGTTTTTT
CDR3 protein: CASSFTRNEKLFF

clone size: -
D gene: TRBD1
J gene: TRBJ2-7
V gene: TRBV11-2
CDR3 DNA: TGTACCAGCAGCCTGGACAGGGCCAGTTCGAACTTC
CDR3 protein: CTSSLDRASSNF

clone size: -
D gene: -
J gene: TRBJ1-3
V gene: TRBV5-1
CDR3 DNA: TGCGCCAGCAGCTTGGGGCAGATCTCTGGAAACACCATATATTTT
CDR3 protein: CASSLGQISGNTIYF

clone size: few
D gene: -
J gene: TRBJ2-1
V gene: TRBV28
CDR3 DNA: TGTGCCAGCATCCCATCGGGCGGGCGCTCCTACAATGAGCAGTTCTTC
CDR3 protein: CASIPSGGRSYNEQFF

clone size: -
D gene: -
J gene: TRBJ2-3
V gene: TRBV11-2
CDR3 DNA: TGTGGCAACAGCATGGGGCTTCCCACTGATACGCAGTATTTT
CDR3 protein: CGNSMGLPTDTQYF

clone size: many
D gene: -
J gene: TRBJ2-5
V gene: TRBV12-3/TRBV12-4
CDR3 DNA: TGTGCCAGCAGTTTTTCCGGGGCTTTGTTGGGGCAAGAGACCCAGTACTTC
CDR3 protein: CASSFSGALLGQETQYF

clone size: many
D gene: -
J gene: TRBJ1-1
V gene: TRBV14
CDR3 DNA: TGTGCCAGCAGCCAGCACATGAACACTGAAGCTTTCTTT
CDR3 protein: CASSQHMNTEAFF

clone size: -
D gene: -
J gene: TRBJ2-7
V gene: TRBV5-1
CDR3 DNA: TGCGCTAGCAGCTCCGGGACGGTGGGGTACTACGAGCAGTACTTC
CDR3 protein: CASSSGTVGYYEQYF

clone size: -
D gene: -
J gene: TRBJ1-1
V gene: TRBV10-2
CDR3 DNA: TGCGCCAGCAGTGGCGTCGGGGTTACTGCAGCTTTCTTT
CDR3 protein: CASSGVGVTAAFF

clone size: -
D gene: TRBD2
J gene: TRBJ2-1
V gene: TRBV18
CDR3 DNA: TGTGCCAGCTCACGGGGACTAGCGGGAGAGACTGAGCAGTTCTTC
CDR3 protein: CASSRGLAGETEQFF

clone size: once
D gene: TRBD2
J gene: TRBJ2-7
V gene: TRBV11-2
CDR3 DNA: TGTGCCAGCAGCCCTGTGGGAGGGTTGGGCGTGCAGTACTTC
CDR3 protein: CASSPVGGLGVQYF

clone size: -
D gene: TRBD2
J gene: TRBJ2-5
V gene: TRBV7-2
CDR3 DNA: TGTGACAGCAGCTTACCGGCCTCCGGGACTAGCGGGAAGGAGACCCAGTACTTC
CDR3 protein: CDSSLPASGTSGKETQYF

clone size: -
D gene: -
J gene: TRBJ2-3
V gene: TRBV12-3/TRBV12-4
CDR3 DNA: TGTGCCGGCAGTTGGGGAGCCCCTGTGGATACGCAGTATTTT
CDR3 protein: CAGSWGAPVDTQYF

clone size: once
D gene: TRBD1
J gene: TRBJ1-5
V gene: TRBV23-1
CDR3 DNA: TGCGCCAGCAGTCAATCGATGCAGGGGGCGCGGGGCAATCAGCCCCAGCATTTT
CDR3 protein: CASSQSMQGARGNQPQHF

clone size: -
D gene: -
J gene: TRBJ2-5
V gene: TRBV5-1
CDR3 DNA: TGCGCCGGCAGCTCGGGCCAGGGGGGGACCCAGTACTTC
CDR3 protein: CAGSSGQGGTQYF

clone size: -
D gene: -
J gene: TRBJ1-1
V gene: TRBV11-2
CDR3 DNA: TGTGCCAGCCGCTTGGATGGGGGGTCCGATGCTTTCTTT
CDR3 protein: CASRLDGGSDAFF

clone size: -
D gene: -
J gene: TRBJ2-3
V gene: TRBV11-2
CDR3 DNA: TGTGCAAGCAGCTTAGATGGCCTAGGTTGTAGGGATACGCAGTATTTT
CDR3 protein: CASSLDGLGCRDTQYF

clone size: once
D gene: -
J gene: TRBJ2-5
V gene: TRBV28
CDR3 DNA: TGTACCAGCAATCCGAACACCCAAGAGACCCAGTACTTC
CDR3 protein: CTSNPNTQETQYF

clone size: few
D gene: -
J gene: TRBJ1-2
V gene: TRBV25-1
CDR3 DNA: TGTGCCAGCAGTGAATACGGGTATGGCTACACCTTC
CDR3 protein: CASSEYGYGYTF